This T cell receptor (beta chain) is from a study of T cells in Graves' hyperthyroidism and ophthalmopathy. Study context: Blood from the periphery was taken at initial diagnosis, before any treatment.

RNA transcripts served as the template for amplifying TCR beta CDR3 regions. The TCR CDR3 first-round RT-PCR relied on the HTBI primer set. TCRdb re-analysed the multiplex PCR reads in MiXCR, keeping a single row per CDR3 protein. Found here are roughly 580,000 distinct CDR3 sequences, about 14% of them singletons; the top ten hold about 5.8%. This clonotype was counted at least ten times. PBMCs came from 10 ml fresh peripheral blood. The CDR3 sequence is 15 residues long. Germline V gives CDR1 SGHRS, CDR2 YFSETQ. With V trimmed by 2 bases and J by 8 bases, 7 bases remained unmatched. The clonotype was recovered from a woman in her twenties or thirties with Graves' hyperthyroidism that later progressed to Graves' ophthalmopathy. V gene TRBV5-1 combines with J gene TRBJ2-1, with TRBD2 matching over 10 bases. Sequenced: blood. CDR3 loop: CASSFGAGGRDEQFF. The CDR3 nucleotides are TGCGCCAGCAGCTTTGGAGCGGGAGGGAGGGATGAGCAGTTCTTC.